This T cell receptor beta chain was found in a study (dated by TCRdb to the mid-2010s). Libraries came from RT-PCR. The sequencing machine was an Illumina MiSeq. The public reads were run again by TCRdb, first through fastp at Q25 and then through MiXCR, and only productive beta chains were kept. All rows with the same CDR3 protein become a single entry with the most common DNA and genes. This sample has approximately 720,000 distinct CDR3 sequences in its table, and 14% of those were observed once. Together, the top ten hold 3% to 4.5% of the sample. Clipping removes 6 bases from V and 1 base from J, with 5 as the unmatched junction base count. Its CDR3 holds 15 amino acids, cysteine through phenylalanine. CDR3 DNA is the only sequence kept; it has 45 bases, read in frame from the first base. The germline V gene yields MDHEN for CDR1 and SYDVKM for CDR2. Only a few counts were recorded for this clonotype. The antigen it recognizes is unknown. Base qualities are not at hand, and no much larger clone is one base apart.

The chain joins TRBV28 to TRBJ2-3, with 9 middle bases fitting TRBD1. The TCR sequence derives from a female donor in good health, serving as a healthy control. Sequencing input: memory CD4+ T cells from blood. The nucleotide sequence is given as TGTGCCAGCAGCACTACAGGGGGCGGCACAGATACGCAGTATTTT. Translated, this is CASSTTGGGTDTQYF.